This T cell receptor beta chain was identified during a study of vaccination effects on CD4 cells after COVID-19 (dated by TCRdb to between 2020 and 2023). Turning to the overall study: After vaccination, three convalescent patients were sampled at an early time point (day +14) and at a late time point (day +241, +227 and +161, respectively). Cultures from other donors in the study were sequenced using the Oncomine TCR Beta short-read assay on an Illumina iSeq 100. The study compared SARS-CoV-2 spike-specific CD4+ TCR repertoires before and after mRNA vaccination in COVID-19 convalescent patients and infection-naive vaccine recipients. The full study included 9 to 10 COVID-19 convalescent patients and a handful of SARS-CoV-2-naive healthy vaccine recipients. Post-vaccine samples across the study were collected a median of 72 days after the second dose, with a range of 14 to 241.

Clipping removes 3 bases from V and 5 bases from J, with 6 as the unmatched junction base count. Based on the germline V gene, the CDR1 and CDR2 sequences are SGDLS and YYNGEE. The CDR3 sequence holds 15 residues, the cysteine and phenylalanine included. The sequence is cut down to CDR3 DNA, 45 bases in frame from base 1. By how much of the sample it makes up, this clone is medium-sized (0.01 to 0.1%). Its antigen has not been determined. No much larger clonotype is one base removed from it; base qualities were not supplied. The protocol used for the library was the immunoSEQ multiplex PCR assay. DNA from the CD4+ T cells that had been cultured and isolated underwent TCR beta CDR3 sequencing. In the original analysis: The analysis removed non-productive TCR sequences, trimmed reads to the CDR3 region, and retained only CDR3s that were 7 or more amino acids long. The MANAFEST web app was used to pick out antigen-specific clonotypes by comparing their expansion in peptide wells with that in reference cultures. To count as positive, a clone had to show expansion at FDR<0.05 compared with the reference and with all other wells, an odds ratio above 5, and a frequency above 0.1% in two replicate wells. Cross-reactive clonotypes were defined as significantly expanded in SARS-CoV-2 spike wells and in at least one common cold coronavirus spike condition. Using the stringdist R package, CDR3 similarity was measured by Levenshtein distance, and unrooted trees were constructed with ape in R 3.6.1. TCRdb retrieved this table from immuneACCESS and kept in-frame rearrangements only. Not all clones are present; in checked studies, unresolved V genes account for under half, and no reason is known for the remainder. V, J and clone size reflect that table, while D and trimming were determined from the DNA. In this sample the table shows about 15,000 clones, 65% to 80% of which occur a single time. Roughly 20% of the sample is taken by the ten largest.

In the ViraFEST assay, PBMC were stimulated with viral peptide pools, and antigen-specific CD4+ T cell clonotypes were then identified by expansion using TCR sequencing. After approximately 11 days of culture, CD4+ T cells were isolated with the EasySep CD4+ T cell isolation kit. PCR-confirmed SARS-CoV-2 infection had occurred in convalescent patients between March and December 2020, before the Alpha, Beta and Delta variants emerged in the United States. Participants received two doses of either the BNT162b2 or the mRNA-1273 mRNA SARS-CoV-2 vaccine. Each well held some 1.9 million PBMC cultured in IMDM containing roughly 5% human AB serum, roughly 10 IU/ml IL-2 and gentamicin, along with 8 to 10 ug/ml peptides. On days 3 and 7, half of the culture medium was replaced with fresh IL-2-containing medium. Each peptide stimulation condition was cultured in triplicate wells unless otherwise noted. Using Ficoll-Paque Plus gradient centrifugation, PBMC were separated from whole blood and then either used fresh or cryopreserved at -140C. The overlapping peptide pools covered the spike proteins of SARS-CoV-2 and of the common cold coronaviruses HCoV-NL63, HCoV-OC43 and HCoV-229E. The QIAamp micro DNA kit was used to extract genomic DNA from the cultured CD4+ T cells.

Broad study findings and their caveats: Clones induced by infection and clones induced by vaccination both contracted markedly at late timepoints after vaccination, which fits with T cell responses waning over time. For convalescent patients, new clones induced by the vaccine made up most of the post-vaccine spike-reactive repertoire, and these new clones were largely distinct from the clones induced by infection. Limitations of the study were the small number of convalescent patients and the absence of early post-infection timepoints.

The material sequenced was CD4+ T cells from PBMCs cultured with SARS-CoV-2 spike peptides, taken after COVID-19 vaccination. The label giving this sample's cell subset or site can be read as: SARS-CoV-2 spike overlapping peptide pool stimulation. This TCR was recovered from a human donor who had a prior SARS-CoV-2 infection. Recombination connected TRBV9 to TRBJ2-5; 11 of the junction bases match TRBD2. The base sequence is TGTGCCAGCAGCGGTAGCGGGAGGGCCCCGGAGACCCAGTACTTC. Protein translation: CASSGSGRAPETQYF.